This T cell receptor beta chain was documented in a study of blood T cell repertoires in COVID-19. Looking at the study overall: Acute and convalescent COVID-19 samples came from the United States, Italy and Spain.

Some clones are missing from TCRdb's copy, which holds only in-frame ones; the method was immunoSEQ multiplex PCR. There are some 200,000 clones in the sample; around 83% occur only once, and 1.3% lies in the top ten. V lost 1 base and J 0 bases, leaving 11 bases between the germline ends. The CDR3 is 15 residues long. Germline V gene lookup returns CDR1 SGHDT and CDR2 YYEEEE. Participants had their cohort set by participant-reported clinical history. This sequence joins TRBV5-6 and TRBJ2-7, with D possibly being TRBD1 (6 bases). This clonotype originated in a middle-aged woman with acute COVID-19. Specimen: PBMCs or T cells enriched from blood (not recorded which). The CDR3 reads CASSLTGFDSYEQYF. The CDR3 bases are TGTGCCAGCAGCTTGACAGGGTTTGACTCCTACGAGCAGTACTTC. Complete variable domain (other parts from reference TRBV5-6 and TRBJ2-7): DAGVTQSPTHLIKTRGQQVTLRCSPKSGHDTVSWYQQALGQGPQFIFQYYEEEERQRGNFPDRFSGHQFPNYSSELNVNALLLGDSALYLCASSLTGFDSYEQYFGPGTRLTVT.